The source of this TCR beta chain is a study of blood T cell repertoires in COVID-19. Study summary: Sites across the United States, Italy and Spain contributed samples from acute and convalescent COVID-19. PBMCs, B-cell-depleted T cells, or T cells provided the cDNA or gDNA that made up the material.

Per the original data handling: Researchers report that nucleated cell counts were estimated from reference gene primer amplification. Sequencing was performed with immunoSEQ multiplex PCR; in TCRdb, only in-frame clones are kept and a portion is missing. That table furnishes V, J and clone size, whereas the DNA furnished D and trimming. The sample has over 150,000 clones, roughly 83% seen once; the top ten hold less than 15%. This CDR3 region has 13 residues. Germline values: CDR1 SQVTM, CDR2 ANQGSEA. The ends lost 6 bases at V and 7 bases at J; junction bases unmatched: 11. The chain links TRBV29-1 to TRBJ1-2, with 7 bases matching TRBD1. The clonotype originates from a man aged 18 to 35 with active or convalescent COVID-19. Sequencing was carried out using peripheral blood. CDR3 DNA sequence: TGCAGCGTAATACGGGGGGGACAGCTTGGCTACACCTTC. It yields the protein CSVIRGGQLGYTF.